Presented here are 20 T cell receptor beta chains from one specimen sequenced in a study of Tregs in tolerant kidney transplant recipients. Here immunoSEQ multiplex PCR was the method, and the copy in TCRdb shows in-frame clones only, minus some. Of tens of thousands of clones in the sample, approximately 90% were seen once. Here the sequenced sample was Tregs from blood, taken before the transplant. The origin of the receptors is a human donor who received a combined kidney and bone marrow transplant.

The chain carries TRBV11-2 and TRBJ2-1; possibly TRBD2 for D (5 bases). CDR1 and CDR2 from the germline V gene are SGHAT and FQNNGV. The germline V and J ends were trimmed by 5 bases and 9 bases, with 17 bases remaining between them. The CDR3 totals 14 residues. CDR3 DNA: TGTGCCAGCAGCCCGAGGCTAGTTGAGGGTGAGCAGTTCTTC. It yields the protein CASSPRLVEGEQFF.

The rearrangement uses TRBV6-1 and TRBJ2-3; tentatively, D is TRBD2 (5 bases). There are 14 residues in the CDR3. V was shortened by 9 bases and J by 5 bases, with 18 bases between the two germline ends. Per the germline V gene, CDR1 is MNHNS and CDR2 is SASEGT. CDR3 DNA: TGTGCCAGTTACCGGGCCGGCGGGCGAGATACGCAGTATTTT. Protein sequence: CASYRAGGRDTQYF.

The chain joins TRBV2 to TRBJ2-3, with TRBD2 matching 9 bases. CDR3 length: 13 amino acids. V shed 6 bases, J shed 5 bases, and the junction held 3 bases outside the gene matches. CDR1 SNHLY and CDR2 FYNNEI come from the germline V gene. CDR3 coding DNA: TGTGCCAGCAGACCTAGCGGGGTAGATACGCAGTATTTT. It specifies CASRPSGVDTQYF.

V is TRBV5-1 and J is TRBJ2-1, with TRBD1 matching 7 bases. Germline V gene sequence: CDR1 SGHRS, CDR2 YFSETQ. V was clipped by 4 bases and J by 14 bases; unmatched bases: 12. The CDR3 covers 13 residues. In nucleotides, the CDR3 is TGCGCCAGCAGCCCGGGGACAGCGTTTTATAAGTTCTTC. Amino acids: CASSPGTAFYKFF. Variable domain in full (rest from reference TRBV5-1 and TRBJ2-1): KAGVTQTPRYLIKTRGQQVTLSCSPISGHRSVSWYQQTPGQGLQFLFEYFSETQRNKGNFPGRFSGRQFSNSRSEMNVSTLELGDSALYLCASSPGTAFYKFFGPGTRLTVL.

This clone was recorded a few times. V gene TRBV27 combines with J gene TRBJ2-1, with a tentative D call TRBD2 (6 bases). The CDR3 sequence is 14 residues long. Germline V lookup: CDR1 MNHEY, CDR2 SMNVEV (reference sequence). V lost 4 bases and J lost 7, with 14 bases in between. The CDR3 DNA follows: TGTGCCAGCAGTTCACTAGAGGGGAGGAATGAGCAGTTCTTC. Amino acid sequence: CASSSLEGRNEQFF.

In nucleotides, the CDR3 is TGTGCCAGCAGCCCGGGCCATACCGCCGGGGAGCTGTTTTTT. Translation gives CASSPGHTAGELFF. V is TRBV7-2 and J is TRBJ2-2, with D unclear. The V gene's germline CDR1 is SGHTA and CDR2 FQGNSA. V was pared by 5 bases and J by 6 bases, with 13 bases between. The CDR3 spans 14 residues.

V and J are TRBV9 and TRBJ2-5, with D perhaps TRBD1 (6 bases). This CDR3 has 14 amino acids. Germline-derived CDR1 and CDR2 are SGDLS and YYNGEE. V was pared by 5 bases and J by 2 bases, with 13 bases between. The CDR3 here is CASSAGQSQETQYF. The DNA for the CDR3 is TGTGCCAGCAGTGCTGGACAGAGTCAAGAGACCCAGTACTTC. The whole variable domain, filled in from reference TRBV9 and TRBJ2-5, reads DSGVTQTPKHLITATGQRVTLRCSPRSGDLSVYWYQQSLDQGLQFLIQYYNGEERAKGNILERFSAQQFPDLHSELNLSSLELGDSALYFCASSAGQSQETQYFGPGTRLLVL.

V is TRBV5-1 and J is TRBJ2-2; D call uncertain. Germline V lookup: CDR1 SGHRS, CDR2 YFSETQ. The CDR3 has 12 residues. Deletions cut 0 bases from V and 14 bases from J, with 11 bases between. This CDR3 reads CASSLAAERLFF. DNA of the CDR3: TGCGCCAGCAGCTTGGCGGCGGAGAGACTGTTTTTT. The full variable domain, rest sourced from reference TRBV5-1 and TRBJ2-2, is KAGVTQTPRYLIKTRGQQVTLSCSPISGHRSVSWYQQTPGQGLQFLFEYFSETQRNKGNFPGRFSGRQFSNSRSEMNVSTLELGDSALYLCASSLAAERLFFGEGSRLTVL.

The rearrangement uses TRBV14 and TRBJ1-1; D is unclear. The CDR3 extends over 12 amino acids. Deletions cut 4 bases from V and 1 base from J, with 4 bases between. Germline CDR1 SGHDN, CDR2 FVKESK. The CDR3 DNA is TGTGCCAGCAGCCGAGGGAACACTGAAGCTTTCTTT. Residues: CASSRGNTEAFF.

The rearrangement uses TRBV5-6 and TRBJ1-4, with 10 bases that match TRBD1. Looked up from germline, CDR1 is SGHDT and CDR2 is YYEEEE. The length of the CDR3 is 14 residues. V was pared by 4 bases and J by 7 bases, with 4 bases of the junction left unmatched. The CDR3 DNA is TGTGCCAGCAGCAGACAGGGGGCTGGTGAAAAACTGTTTTTT. Translated, it gives CASSRQGAGEKLFF.

With respect to this clone: The junction departs from germline at one end; a sequencing error may be responsible. CDR3 in DNA: TGTGCTAGCAGCTTAGAGCTACAGGCCTTCAACGAGCAGTACTTC. Amino acids: CASSLELQAFNEQYF. V and J are TRBV7-7 and TRBJ2-7; D is possibly TRBD1 (5 bases). In germline, CDR1 is SSHAT, CDR2 FNYEAQ (reference sequence). The length of the CDR3 is 15 residues.

The rearrangement joins TRBV28 to TRBJ2-5; D may be TRBD1 (6 bases). With 6 bases removed from V and 5 bases from J, the gap between germline ends came to 10 bases. Germline assignment: CDR1 MDHEN and CDR2 SYDVKM. The CDR3 sequence is 12 residues long. In DNA, the CDR3 is TGTGCCAGCAGCCAGGGGACGGAGACCCAGTACTTC. It encodes CASSQGTETQYF.

The genes are TRBV6-5 and TRBJ2-1; 8 nucleotides agree with TRBD2. Germline V gives CDR1 MNHEY, CDR2 SVGAGI. J lost 3 bases, V lost 9 bases, and 7 bases had no gene match. CDR3 size: 14 residues. The CDR3 DNA reads as TGTGCCAGTACCGGGACTAGGGGCTACAATGAGCAGTTCTTC. It translates to CASTGTRGYNEQFF.

V gene TRBV7-2 combines with J gene TRBJ2-1, with 9 bases that match TRBD1. Germline values: CDR1 SGHTA, CDR2 FQGNSA. CDR3 length equals 14 residues. The trim removed 2 bases at V and 8 bases at J, leaving 4 bases unmatched. The CDR3 region is CASSLSTGGYEQFF. DNA of the CDR3: TGTGCCAGCAGCTTAAGTACAGGGGGCTATGAGCAGTTCTTC. Full variable domain (remainder filled in from reference TRBV7-2 and TRBJ2-1): GAGVSQSPSNKVTEKGKDVELRCDPISGHTALYWYRQSLGQGLEFLIYFQGNSAPDKSGLPSDRFSAERTGGSVSTLTIQRTQQEDSAVYLCASSLSTGGYEQFFGPGTRLTVL.

This CDR3 reads CASSQVGRNTEAFF. For the CDR3, the DNA is TGCGCCAGCAGCCAAGTGGGGAGGAACACTGAAGCTTTCTTT. The rearrangement uses TRBV4-1 and TRBJ1-1; D is unresolved. V lost 1 base, J lost 1 base, and 7 bases lay in between. Germline V lookup: CDR1 MGHRA, CDR2 YSYEKL. The CDR3 length is 14 residues.

This CDR3 is CASSDGGFETQYF. The CDR3 region has the DNA TGTGCCAGCAGCGACGGCGGCTTTGAGACCCAGTACTTC. The gene calls are TRBV7-3 and TRBJ2-5; D is unresolved. The CDR3 loop spans 13 amino acids. Trimming removed 5 bases from V and 5 bases from J, with 12 bases in between. Germline V lookup: CDR1 SGHTA, CDR2 FQGTGA.

In its sample, this clone was seen a few times. In DNA, the CDR3 is TGTGCCAGTAGCCGGACAGGGGAGTACGAGCAGTACTTC. This translates into CASSRTGEYEQYF. The V and J genes are TRBV19 and TRBJ2-7, with 9 bases fitting TRBD1. The CDR3 is made up of 13 amino acids. Looked up from germline, CDR1 is LNHDA and CDR2 is SQIVND (reference sequence). The trim removed 6 bases at V and 4 bases at J, leaving 4 bases unmatched.

The rearrangement joins TRBV28 to TRBJ1-5; D perhaps matches TRBD1 (5 bases). CDR1 MDHEN and CDR2 SYDVKM come from the germline V gene. The CDR3 is 13 residues long. The germline V and J ends were trimmed by 3 bases and 7 bases, with 10 bases remaining between them. The CDR3 spells CASSLERGQPQHF. DNA of the CDR3: TGTGCCAGCAGTTTGGAGAGGGGCCAGCCCCAGCATTTT.

The chain is built from TRBV10-3 and TRBJ2-7; 8 bases are a match to TRBD2. CDR3 length: 14 residues. Germline V CDR1 and CDR2: ENHRY, SYGVKD. V shed 6 bases and J 5 bases; nucleotides not matched to a gene: 9. CDR3 sequence (DNA): TGTGCCATCAGGAAAAGCGGGAGTACCAACGAGCAGTACTTC. It yields the protein CAIRKSGSTNEQYF.

This clone was detected only once. This chain connects TRBV7-3 to TRBJ2-2; maybe TRBD1 (6 bases). The CDR3 covers 17 residues. Germline values: CDR1 SGHTA, CDR2 FQGTGA. Between the trimmed V and J ends, which lost 1 base and 1 base, there was a span of 13 bases. The CDR3 region has the DNA TGTGCCAGCAGCTTAAACGTCGCGACAGGGAACACCGGGGAGCTGTTTTTT. Protein product: CASSLNVATGNTGELFF.